These 22 T cell receptor beta chains were sequenced from one sample in a study of blood T cell repertoires in COVID-19. Assay used: immunoSEQ multiplex PCR; TCRdb lists only in-frame clones, some missing. Of 130,000 to 150,000 clones in the sample, about 83% were seen once. Sequencing was done on a sample of PBMCs or T cells enriched from blood (not recorded which). These receptors originate from a woman in her forties or fifties who had been exposed to COVID-19.

Only one count was recorded for this clone. The J gene is TRBJ1-2, the V gene TRBV6-5; D ambiguous. This CDR3 has 13 residues. Trimming removed 6 bases at V and 6 bases at J, with 14 bases between. The V gene's germline CDR1 is MNHEY and CDR2 SVGAGI. CDR3 sequence: CASRIAGVDGYTF. Written as DNA, the CDR3 is TGTGCCAGCAGAATAGCCGGTGTGGATGGCTACACCTTC.

The chain employs TRBV19 and TRBJ2-7; unclear D gene. The CDR3 has 12 residues. CDR1 is LNHDA, CDR2 SQIVND, per germline (reference sequence). Trimming shortened V by 8 bases and J by 0 bases, and 8 bases separated the two germline ends. CDR3 region: CASAASSYEQYF. CDR3 in DNA: TGTGCCAGTGCTGCGAGCTCCTACGAGCAGTACTTC.

The chain recombines TRBV19 with TRBJ2-7; 7 bases agree with TRBD1. J was trimmed by 6 bases and V by 3 bases; bases with no gene match: 8. Germline CDR1 and CDR2: LNHDA and SQIVND (reference sequence). The CDR3 contains 14 residues. The CDR3 region is CASSILRGIGEQYF. The CDR3 coding sequence is TGTGCCAGTAGTATCCTCAGGGGGATAGGCGAGCAGTACTTC.

The chain is built from TRBV11-2 and TRBJ1-2; TRBD1 is a possible D gene (6 bases). This CDR3 has 17 residues. Deletions cut 4 bases from V and 5 bases from J, with 23 bases between. Looked up from germline, CDR1 is SGHAT and CDR2 is FQNNGV. The CDR3 protein is CASSSLIQGPRMYGYTF. CDR3 DNA: TGTGCCAGCAGCTCATTAATACAGGGACCTAGGATGTATGGCTACACCTTC.

The gene calls are TRBV10-3 and TRBJ1-6; the D is unclear. The CDR3 is made up of 16 amino acids. Germline V gene lookup returns CDR1 ENHRY and CDR2 SYGVKD. The germline V and J ends were trimmed by 2 bases and 0 bases, with 8 bases remaining between them. The CDR3 here is CAISERGTSYNSPLHF. CDR3 in DNA: TGTGCCATCAGTGAGCGTGGCACCTCCTATAATTCACCCCTCCACTTT.

The chain has TRBV6-5 and TRBJ1-2; D ambiguous. V dropped 6 bases and J dropped 7 bases, with 18 bases sitting between them. The germline V gene has CDR1 MNHEY and CDR2 SVGAGI. This CDR3 contains 14 residues. The CDR3 sequence: CASRLQTEGFGYTF. The CDR3 region has the DNA TGTGCCAGCAGACTCCAGACGGAGGGATTTGGCTACACCTTC.

About this clone: The junction differs from germline at one of its ends, possibly a read error. V usage is TRBV11-2 and J usage is TRBJ2-1, with a tentative D call TRBD2 (7 bases). The V gene's germline CDR1 is SGHAT and CDR2 FQNNGV. The CDR3 has 19 amino acids. The CDR3 nucleotides are TGTGCCAGCAGCTTAGACCACAGGGTGAGGCGGGAGCGTTACACTGAGCAGTTCTTC. This encodes CASSLDHRVRRERYTEQFF.

This chain joins TRBV7-9 and TRBJ2-1, with 8 bases lining up with TRBD1. The CDR3 length is 14 residues. The germline V gene encodes CDR1 SEHNR and CDR2 FQNEAQ (reference sequence). The J segment lost 4 bases and the V segment lost 5 bases, leaving 4 bases of the junction unmatched. The CDR3, as DNA: TGTGCCAGCAGCGGTAGACAGGGGTACAATGAGCAGTTCTTC. Residues: CASSGRQGYNEQFF.

J is TRBJ1-1 and V is TRBV19, with D perhaps TRBD1 (5 bases). CDR1 is LNHDA, CDR2 SQIVND, per germline (reference sequence). The length of the CDR3 is 15 residues. Trimming removed 7 bases from V and 4 bases from J, with 19 bases in between. CDR3 DNA: TGTGCCAGTATCCGGATAGCGGGGCTAGGCACTGAAGCTTTCTTT. Translation: CASIRIAGLGTEAFF.

This chain joins TRBV19 and TRBJ2-2, with D possibly matching TRBD1 (6 bases). V shed 5 bases and J shed 1 base, with 11 bases lying between them. The CDR3 has 15 residues. Germline V gene lookup returns CDR1 LNHDA and CDR2 SQIVND (reference sequence). CDR3 bases: TGTGCCAGTAGTTCGGGGACACGGAACACCGGGGAGCTGTTTTTT. It translates to CASSSGTRNTGELFF.

The chain combines TRBV6-5 with TRBJ2-7, with 10 positions matching TRBD1. Germline CDR1 is MNHEY and CDR2 is SVGAGI. There are 14 residues in the CDR3. With V trimmed by 6 bases and J by 6 bases, 8 bases remained unmatched. CDR3 DNA sequence: TGTGCCAGCAGATTCGGGACAGGGGAAGGCGAGCAGTACTTC. It codes for CASRFGTGEGEQYF.

V and J are TRBV7-9 and TRBJ1-5; D gene unclear. Trimming removed 0 bases at V and 7 bases at J, with 10 bases between. The germline V gene has CDR1 SEHNR and CDR2 FQNEAQ (reference sequence). CDR3 size: 14 residues. This CDR3 reads CASSLAGVSQPQHF. The CDR3 bases are TGTGCCAGCAGCTTAGCCGGGGTTTCCCAGCCCCAGCATTTT.

The chain uses TRBV7-2 and TRBJ1-1; D is uncertain. The CDR3 has 12 residues. Germline V gene lookup returns CDR1 SGHTA and CDR2 FQGNSA. V shed 5 bases and J shed 7 bases, with 11 bases lying between them. The CDR3 here is CASSEIGSEAFF. In DNA, the CDR3 is TGTGCCAGCAGCGAAATTGGGAGTGAAGCTTTCTTT.

This chain links TRBV6-2 or TRBV6-3 with TRBJ2-3, with 8 positions matching TRBD2. The CDR3 has 17 residues. Germline V gene data show CDR1 as MNHEY and CDR2 as SVGEGT. The V segment lost 3 bases and the J segment 0 bases; nucleotides outside the gene matches: 8. For the CDR3, the DNA is TGTGCCAGCAGTTATTTCGGGGGGGGCCCTAGCACAGATACGCAGTATTTT. It yields the protein CASSYFGGGPSTDTQYF.

The CDR3 DNA reads as TGTGCCTGGAGTGTAGGGGTTAGTGAGCAGTTCTTC. It codes for CAWSVGVSEQFF. The genes are TRBV30 and TRBJ2-1; TRBD1 might be the D (5 bases). The CDR3 runs to 12 residues. Trimming pared 0 bases from V and 9 bases from J, leaving 9 bases between. Germline CDR1 reads GTSNPN; CDR2 reads SVGIG (reference sequence). Looking up the rest from reference TRBV30 and TRBJ2-1 gives the full variable domain: SQTIHQWPATLVQPVGSPLSLECTVEGTSNPNLYWYRQAAGRGLQLLFYSVGIGQISSEVPQNLSASRPQDRQFILSSKKLLLSDSGFYLCAWSVGVSEQFFGPGTRLTVL.

The V call is TRBV5-1, the J call TRBJ2-2; tentatively, D is TRBD1 (6 bases). This CDR3 has 15 amino acids. V lost 5 bases and J lost 5, with 16 bases in between. The germline V gene has CDR1 SGHRS and CDR2 YFSETQ. The CDR3 sequence: CASSRQATLTGELFF. CDR3 coding DNA: TGCGCCAGCAGTAGACAGGCTACCCTTACCGGGGAGCTGTTTTTT.

This clone was seen once. J is TRBJ1-5 and V is TRBV18, with unresolved D. CDR1 is KGHSH and CDR2 is LQKENI in the germline V gene. Trimming took 3 bases from V and 7 from J, leaving 13 bases between them. CDR3 length: 14 amino acids. CDR3 sequence: CASSPSQREQPQHF. The CDR3 nucleotides are TGTGCCAGCTCACCTTCCCAGCGGGAACAGCCCCAGCATTTT.

This chain connects TRBV14 to TRBJ2-7; D remains unclear. With 3 bases removed from V and 3 bases from J, the gap between germline ends came to 3 bases. The CDR3 spans 11 residues. Looked up from germline, CDR1 is SGHDN and CDR2 is FVKESK. The CDR3 DNA reads TGTGCCAGCAGCCAGTACTACGAGCAGTACTTC. Its protein is CASSQYYEQYF.

The chain joins TRBV4-3 to TRBJ1-2; 9 bases are shared with TRBD1. CDR1 is LGHNA, CDR2 YSLEER, per germline. The CDR3 totals 15 residues. V dropped 0 bases and J dropped 2; count of bases not matched to a gene: 1. For the CDR3, the DNA is TGCGCCAGCAGCCAAGAGGGACAGGGAAACTATGGCTACACCTTC. Translated: CASSQEGQGNYGYTF.

A few counts support this clone. The gene calls are TRBV2 and TRBJ1-1; D is possibly TRBD1 (6 bases). The CDR3 has 10 amino acids. Germline V gives CDR1 SNHLY, CDR2 FYNNEI. The V end was cut by 9 bases, the J end by 7 bases, with 9 bases between. CDR3 bases: TGTGCCAGAGGACAGTATGAAGCTTTCTTT. The encoded protein is CARGQYEAFF.

The chain couples TRBV10-3 to TRBJ2-1; D might be TRBD1 (6 bases). The CDR3 length is 12 residues. Deletions cut 3 bases from V and 6 bases from J, with 6 bases between. Germline values: CDR1 ENHRY, CDR2 SYGVKD. The chain's CDR3 is CAISDRGNEQFF. The DNA of the CDR3 is TGTGCCATCAGTGACAGGGGCAATGAGCAGTTCTTC.

The chain recombines TRBV29-1 with TRBJ1-1, with a weak D call TRBD1 (5 bases). The CDR3 loop spans 11 amino acids. Trimming stripped 7 bases from V and 3 bases from J, with 9 bases between. Germline V gene lookup returns CDR1 SQVTM and CDR2 ANQGSEA. The CDR3 here is CSAFRDTEAFF. The CDR3 nucleotides are TGCAGCGCTTTCAGGGACACTGAAGCTTTCTTT.